A selection of T cell receptor beta chains follows, all from one sample in a study of cytomegalovirus exposure and HLA in healthy donors. The protocol was immunoSEQ multiplex PCR, while the TCRdb copy is restricted to in-frame clones and leaves out a portion. This table has around 90,000 clones, about 79% appearing once. The source material was PBMCs. All receptors come from a male donor in good health and CMV-seropositive. The CDR3 runs from the conserved cysteine through the conserved F or W. The D gene is left open where the match is weak. Only some rows state a clone size, as once, few, many or a class for expanded clones.

v_gene	j_gene	abundance	d_gene	CDR3aa	CDR3nt
TRBV10-3	TRBJ1-2	NA	NA	CAISPVADRPTTGYTF	TGTGCCATCAGCCCTGTCGCCGACAGGCCGACAACCGGCTACACCTTC
TRBV5-8	TRBJ2-7	NA	TRBD1	CASSLVGQGIREQYF	TGTGCCAGCAGCTTGGTGGGACAGGGCATAAGGGAGCAGTACTTC
TRBV7-3	TRBJ1-1	NA	TRBD1	CASSGQGHTEAFF	TGTGCCAGCAGCGGACAGGGACACACTGAAGCTTTCTTT
TRBV15	TRBJ2-7	NA	TRBD1	CATSRSQGGTYEQYF	TGTGCCACCAGCAGATCACAGGGGGGTACATACGAGCAGTACTTC
TRBV7-3	TRBJ1-2	NA	NA	CASSLGGGSYGYTF	TGTGCCAGCAGCTTAGGCGGGGGTTCCTATGGCTACACCTTC
TRBV5-1	TRBJ2-1	NA	TRBD2	CASSQGLAAPGDEQFF	TGCGCCAGCAGCCAAGGACTAGCGGCCCCGGGGGATGAGCAGTTCTTC
TRBV29-1	TRBJ1-1	few	NA	CSVGRRAGGTEAFF	TGCAGCGTTGGACGGCGGGCCGGGGGCACTGAAGCTTTCTTT
TRBV5-1	TRBJ1-6	NA	NA	CASSSGSGGAHNSPLHF	TGCGCCAGCAGCTCCGGATCGGGGGGCGCTCACAATTCACCCCTCCACTTT
TRBV5-1	TRBJ1-3	NA	TRBD1	CASSSGQGSQTGNTIYF	TGCGCCAGCAGCTCTGGACAGGGGAGCCAGACTGGAAACACCATATATTTT
TRBV6-1	TRBJ1-6	NA	NA	CASSATRQVYNSPLHF	TGTGCCAGCAGTGCCACCCGACAGGTCTATAATTCACCCCTCCACTTT
TRBV18	TRBJ2-7	NA	NA	CASSIGVKDEQYF	TGTGCCAGCTCAATAGGGGTTAAGGACGAGCAGTACTTC
TRBV18	TRBJ1-4	NA	NA	CASSPNTGPSTNEKLFF	TGTGCCAGCTCACCGAATACAGGGCCCTCCACTAATGAAAAACTGTTTTTT
TRBV25-1	TRBJ1-6	NA	NA	CASSDQGYVNSPLHF	TGTGCCAGCAGCGACCAGGGGTATGTGAATTCACCCCTCCACTTT
TRBV6-5	TRBJ1-1	NA	NA	CASSLQENTEAFF	TGTGCCAGCAGCCTACAGGAGAACACTGAAGCTTTCTTT
TRBV30	TRBJ1-2	NA	NA	CAWSVQGGGYTF	TGTGCCTGGAGTGTACAGGGTGGCGGCTACACCTTC
TRBV30	TRBJ1-3	NA	NA	CAWSLGALSGNTIYF	TGTGCCTGGAGTCTAGGGGCGCTCAGCGGAAACACCATATATTTT
TRBV5-1	TRBJ1-1	NA	NA	CASSSLIGDREAFF	TGCGCCAGCAGTTCGTTGATCGGAGATCGTGAAGCTTTCTTT
TRBV9	TRBJ2-3	NA	NA	CASSVAGSTDTQYF	TGTGCCAGCAGCGTAGCGGGGAGCACAGATACGCAGTATTTT
TRBV4-3	TRBJ2-7	NA	TRBD2	CATSQWLAGSGGTYEQYF	TGCGCCACCAGCCAATGGCTAGCGGGGTCAGGTGGTACCTACGAGCAGTACTTC
TRBV21-1	TRBJ1-3	NA	NA	CASCRSGNTIYF	TGTGCCAGCTGTCGGTCTGGAAACACCATATATTTT
TRBV19	TRBJ1-6	NA	NA	CASTATVYYNSPLHF	TGTGCCAGTACCGCGACAGTATATTATAATTCACCCCTCCACTTT
TRBV10-1	TRBJ2-3	NA	TRBD2	CASSVAGGFTDTQYF	TGCGCCAGCAGCGTAGCGGGGGGCTTCACAGATACGCAGTATTTT
TRBV18	TRBJ1-1	once	NA	CASSPGGLEAFF	TGTGCCAGCTCCCCGGGAGGGCTTGAAGCTTTCTTT
TRBV27	TRBJ2-3	NA	TRBD2	CASSASSGGSQYF	TGTGCCAGCAGTGCATCTAGCGGGGGTTCACAGTATTTT
TRBV9	TRBJ2-1	NA	NA	CASSVDGGPYNEQFF	TGTGCCAGCAGCGTAGACGGGGGGCCCTACAATGAGCAGTTCTTC
TRBV5-1	TRBJ1-2	NA	TRBD1	CASSKETGTFYGYTF	TGCGCCAGCAGCAAAGAGACAGGGACCTTCTATGGCTACACCTTC
TRBV5-1	TRBJ2-1	NA	NA	CASSLDGSSYNEQFF	TGCGCCAGCAGCCTGGACGGTAGCTCCTACAATGAGCAGTTCTTC
TRBV9	TRBJ2-5	NA	NA	CASSVGGQRQETQYF	TGTGCCAGCAGCGTAGGAGGACAGAGGCAAGAGACCCAGTACTTC
TRBV7-9	TRBJ1-2	NA	TRBD1	CASSLGTVYGYTF	TGTGCCAGCAGCCTCGGGACAGTATATGGCTACACCTTC
TRBV18	TRBJ1-6	NA	NA	CASSPQKGGNSPLHF	TGTGCCAGCTCACCCCAGAAAGGGGGTAATTCACCCCTCCACTTT
TRBV19	TRBJ1-4	NA	NA	CASKARVWSDEKLFF	TGTGCCAGTAAGGCGCGGGTCTGGTCGGATGAAAAACTGTTTTTT
TRBV18	TRBJ2-5	NA	NA	CASSTYQAQETQYF	TGTGCCAGCTCTACCTACCAAGCACAAGAGACCCAGTACTTC
TRBV7-2	TRBJ2-7	NA	NA	CASSFRGWQGSYEQYF	TGTGCCAGCAGCTTTAGGGGATGGCAGGGTTCCTACGAGCAGTACTTC
TRBV9	TRBJ2-7	NA	TRBD1	CASSSTTGGPYEQYF	TGTGCCAGCAGCTCCACGACAGGGGGCCCCTACGAGCAGTACTTC
TRBV5-1	TRBJ1-1	NA	NA	CASRPNPGDTEAFF	TGCGCCAGCAGACCTAATCCAGGGGACACTGAAGCTTTCTTT
TRBV4-1	TRBJ2-2	once	NA	CASSQRGTTGELFF	TGCGCCAGCAGCCAAAGGGGGACCACCGGGGAGCTGTTTTTT
TRBV6-5	TRBJ2-2	NA	NA	CASRRGNTGELFF	TGTGCCAGCAGGAGAGGGAACACCGGGGAGCTGTTTTTT
TRBV11-2	TRBJ2-2	NA	NA	CASSLAPRDTGELFF	TGTGCCAGCAGCTTAGCCCCCAGGGACACCGGGGAGCTGTTTTTT
TRBV7-2	TRBJ1-6	NA	NA	CASSFEGFPLHF	TGTGCCAGCAGCTTTGAGGGATTTCCCCTCCACTTT
TRBV7-6	TRBJ1-4	NA	TRBD1	CASSASAGQGREKLFF	TGTGCCAGCAGCGCATCCGCTGGACAGGGGAGGGAAAAACTGTTTTTT